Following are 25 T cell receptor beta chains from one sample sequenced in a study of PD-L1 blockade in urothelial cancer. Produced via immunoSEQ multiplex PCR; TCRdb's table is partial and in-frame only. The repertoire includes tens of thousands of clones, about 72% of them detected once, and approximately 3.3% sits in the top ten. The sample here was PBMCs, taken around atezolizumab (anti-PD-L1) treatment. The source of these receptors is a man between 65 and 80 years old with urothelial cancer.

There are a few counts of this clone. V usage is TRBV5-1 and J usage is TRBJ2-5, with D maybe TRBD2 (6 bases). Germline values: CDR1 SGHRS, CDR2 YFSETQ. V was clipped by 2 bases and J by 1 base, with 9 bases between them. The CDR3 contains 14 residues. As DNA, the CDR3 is TGCGCCAGCAGCTTCTTTAGCGGCCAAGAGACCCAGTACTTC. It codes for CASSFFSGQETQYF.

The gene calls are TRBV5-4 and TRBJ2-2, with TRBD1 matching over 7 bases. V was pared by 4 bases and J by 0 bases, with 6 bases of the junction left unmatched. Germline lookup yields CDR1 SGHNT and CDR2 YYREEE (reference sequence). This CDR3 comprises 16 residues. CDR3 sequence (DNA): TGTGCCAGCAGCCCTAATGGACAGGCGAACACCGGGGAGCTGTTTTTT. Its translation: CASSPNGQANTGELFF.

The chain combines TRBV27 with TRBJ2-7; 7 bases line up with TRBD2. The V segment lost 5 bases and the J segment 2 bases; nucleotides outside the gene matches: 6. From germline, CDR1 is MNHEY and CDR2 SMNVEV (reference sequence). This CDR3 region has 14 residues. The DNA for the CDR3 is TGTGCCAGCAGTCCGGGACTACGGACCTACGAGCAGTACTTC. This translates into CASSPGLRTYEQYF.

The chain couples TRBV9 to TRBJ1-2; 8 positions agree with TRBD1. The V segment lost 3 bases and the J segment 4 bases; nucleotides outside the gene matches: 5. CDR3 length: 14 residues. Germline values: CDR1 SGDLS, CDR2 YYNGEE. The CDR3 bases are TGTGCCAGCAGCGGATCAGGGGGCAGCTATGGCTACACCTTC. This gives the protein CASSGSGGSYGYTF.

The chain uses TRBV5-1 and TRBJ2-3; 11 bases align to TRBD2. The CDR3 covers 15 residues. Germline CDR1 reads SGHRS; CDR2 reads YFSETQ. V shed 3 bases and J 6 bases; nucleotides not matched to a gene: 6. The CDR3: CASSSSGGPGDTQYF. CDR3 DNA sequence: TGCGCCAGCAGCTCTAGCGGGGGGCCGGGGGATACGCAGTATTTT. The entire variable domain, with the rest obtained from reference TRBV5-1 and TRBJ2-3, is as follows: KAGVTQTPRYLIKTRGQQVTLSCSPISGHRSVSWYQQTPGQGLQFLFEYFSETQRNKGNFPGRFSGRQFSNSRSEMNVSTLELGDSALYLCASSSSGGPGDTQYFGPGTRLTVL.

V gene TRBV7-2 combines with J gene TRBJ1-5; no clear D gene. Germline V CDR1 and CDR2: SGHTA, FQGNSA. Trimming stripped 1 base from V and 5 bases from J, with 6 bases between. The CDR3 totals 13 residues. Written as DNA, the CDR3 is TGTGCCAGCAGCTTAGTTTCAGATCAGCCCCAGCATTTT. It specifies CASSLVSDQPQHF.

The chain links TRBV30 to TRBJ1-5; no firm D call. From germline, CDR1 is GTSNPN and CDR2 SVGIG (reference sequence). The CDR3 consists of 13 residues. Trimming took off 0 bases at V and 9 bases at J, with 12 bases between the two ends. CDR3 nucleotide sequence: TGTGCCTGGAGTGTAAATGAGACTCCGCCCCAGCATTTT. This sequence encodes CAWSVNETPPQHF.

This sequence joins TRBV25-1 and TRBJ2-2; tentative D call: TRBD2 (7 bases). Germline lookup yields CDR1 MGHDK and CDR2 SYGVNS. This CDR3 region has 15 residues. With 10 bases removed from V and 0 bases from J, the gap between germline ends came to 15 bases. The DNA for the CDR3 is TGTGCCACCTCGGGGGGCCTATCGAACACCGGGGAGCTGTTTTTT. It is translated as CATSGGLSNTGELFF.

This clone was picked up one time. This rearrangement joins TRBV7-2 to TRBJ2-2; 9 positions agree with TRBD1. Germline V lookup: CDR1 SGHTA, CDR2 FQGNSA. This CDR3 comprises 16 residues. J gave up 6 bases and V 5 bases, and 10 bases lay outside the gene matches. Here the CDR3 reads CASSRAGTGIPGELFF. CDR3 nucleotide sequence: TGTGCCAGCAGCCGGGCCGGGACAGGGATACCCGGGGAGCTGTTTTTT.

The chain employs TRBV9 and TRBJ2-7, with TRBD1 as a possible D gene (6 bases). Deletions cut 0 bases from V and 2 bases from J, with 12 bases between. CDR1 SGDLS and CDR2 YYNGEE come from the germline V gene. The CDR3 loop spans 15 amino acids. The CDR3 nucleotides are TGTGCCAGCAGCGTAGAACAGGGACGTACCTACGAGCAGTACTTC. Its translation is CASSVEQGRTYEQYF.

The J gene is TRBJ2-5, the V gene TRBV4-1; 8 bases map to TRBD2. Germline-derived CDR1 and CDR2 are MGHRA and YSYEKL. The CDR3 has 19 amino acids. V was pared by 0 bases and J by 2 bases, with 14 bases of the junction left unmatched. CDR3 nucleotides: TGCGCCAGCAGCCAAGAACCCCCCATGGGTATAGCGGGGCAAGAGACCCAGTACTTC. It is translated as CASSQEPPMGIAGQETQYF.

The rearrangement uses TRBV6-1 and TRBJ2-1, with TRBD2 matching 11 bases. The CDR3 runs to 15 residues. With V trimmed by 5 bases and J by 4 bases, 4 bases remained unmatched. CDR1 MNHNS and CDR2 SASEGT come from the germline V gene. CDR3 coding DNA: TGTGCCAGCAGTCCCGGGACTAGCGGTTACAATGAGCAGTTCTTC. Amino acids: CASSPGTSGYNEQFF.

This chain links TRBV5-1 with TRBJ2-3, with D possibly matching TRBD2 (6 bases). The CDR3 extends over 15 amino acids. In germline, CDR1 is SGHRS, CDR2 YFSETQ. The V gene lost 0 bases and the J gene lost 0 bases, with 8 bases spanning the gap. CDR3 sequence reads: CASSLDSGSTDTQYF. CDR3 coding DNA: TGCGCCAGCAGCTTGGATAGCGGTAGCACAGATACGCAGTATTTT.

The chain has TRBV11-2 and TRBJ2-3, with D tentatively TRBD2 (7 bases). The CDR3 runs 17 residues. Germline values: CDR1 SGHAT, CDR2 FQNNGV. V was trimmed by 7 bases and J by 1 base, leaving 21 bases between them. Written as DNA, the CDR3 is TGTGCCAGCAAGAGGGGGGGTCGCGGGATCCGCACAGATACGCAGTATTTT. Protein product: CASKRGGRGIRTDTQYF.

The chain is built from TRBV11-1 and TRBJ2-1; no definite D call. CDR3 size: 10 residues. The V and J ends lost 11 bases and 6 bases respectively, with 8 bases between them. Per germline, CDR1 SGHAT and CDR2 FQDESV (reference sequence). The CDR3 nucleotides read TGTGCCCCGTATTCCAATGAGCAGTTCTTC. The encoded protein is CAPYSNEQFF. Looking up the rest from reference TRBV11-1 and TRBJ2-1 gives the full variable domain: EAEVAQSPRYKITEKSQAVAFWCDPISGHATLYWYRQILGQGPELLVQFQDESVVDDSQLPKDRFSAERLKGVDSTLKIQPAELGDSAMYLCAPYSNEQFFGPGTRLTVL.

CDR3 sequence (DNA): TGTGCTAGTGGTACCGGGAGAGGGCTCCTTGAGAATTGGGCCAACGTCCTGACTTTC. Its translation is CASGTGRGLLENWANVLTF. The chain is built from TRBV12-5 and TRBJ2-6, with a possible D match to TRBD2 (6 bases). Trimming took 5 bases from V and 5 from J, leaving 25 bases between them. CDR1 and CDR2 from the germline V gene are LGHNT and FRNRAP. The CDR3 totals 19 residues.

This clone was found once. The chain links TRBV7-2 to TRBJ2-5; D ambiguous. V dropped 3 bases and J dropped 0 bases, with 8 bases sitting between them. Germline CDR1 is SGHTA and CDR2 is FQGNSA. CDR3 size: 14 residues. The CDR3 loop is CASSFQRHQETQYF. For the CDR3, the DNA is TGTGCCAGCAGCTTCCAGCGACACCAAGAGACCCAGTACTTC.

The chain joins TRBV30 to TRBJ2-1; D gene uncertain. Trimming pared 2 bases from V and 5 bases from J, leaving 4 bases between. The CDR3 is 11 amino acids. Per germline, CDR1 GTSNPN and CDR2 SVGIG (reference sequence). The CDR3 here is CAWSLNNEQFF. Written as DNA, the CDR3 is TGTGCCTGGAGTTTAAACAATGAGCAGTTCTTC.

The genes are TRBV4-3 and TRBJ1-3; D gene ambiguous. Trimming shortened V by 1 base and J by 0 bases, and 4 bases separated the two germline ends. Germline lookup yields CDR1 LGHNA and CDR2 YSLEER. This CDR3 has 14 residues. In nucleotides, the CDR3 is TGCGCCAGCAGCCAAGGGCCCTCTGGAAACACCATATATTTT. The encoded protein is CASSQGPSGNTIYF.

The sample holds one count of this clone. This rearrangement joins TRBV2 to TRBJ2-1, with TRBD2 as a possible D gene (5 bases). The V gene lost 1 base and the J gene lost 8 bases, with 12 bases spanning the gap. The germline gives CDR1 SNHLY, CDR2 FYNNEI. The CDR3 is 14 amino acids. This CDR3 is CASSEVGSVDEQFF. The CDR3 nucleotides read TGTGCCAGCAGTGAAGTTGGTAGCGTCGATGAGCAGTTCTTC.

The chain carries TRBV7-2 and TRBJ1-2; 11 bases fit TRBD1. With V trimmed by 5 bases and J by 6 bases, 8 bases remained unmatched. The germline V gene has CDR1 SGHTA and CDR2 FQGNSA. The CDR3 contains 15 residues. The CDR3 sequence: CASSRGRDRGDGYTF. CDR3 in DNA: TGTGCCAGCAGCCGCGGACGGGACAGGGGGGATGGCTACACCTTC.

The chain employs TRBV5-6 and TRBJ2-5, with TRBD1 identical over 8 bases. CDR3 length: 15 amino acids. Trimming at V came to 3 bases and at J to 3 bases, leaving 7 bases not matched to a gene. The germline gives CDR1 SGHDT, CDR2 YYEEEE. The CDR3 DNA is TGTGCCAGCAGCTCCCTCTTGGACAGGGAAGAGACCCAGTACTTC. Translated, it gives CASSSLLDREETQYF.

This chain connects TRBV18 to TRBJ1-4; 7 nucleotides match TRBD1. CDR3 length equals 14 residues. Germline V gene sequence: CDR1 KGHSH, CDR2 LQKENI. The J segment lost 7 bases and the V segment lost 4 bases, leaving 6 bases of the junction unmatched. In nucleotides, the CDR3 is TGTGCCAGCTCACTCCCCCAGGGGGGTGAAAAACTGTTTTTT. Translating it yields CASSLPQGGEKLFF.

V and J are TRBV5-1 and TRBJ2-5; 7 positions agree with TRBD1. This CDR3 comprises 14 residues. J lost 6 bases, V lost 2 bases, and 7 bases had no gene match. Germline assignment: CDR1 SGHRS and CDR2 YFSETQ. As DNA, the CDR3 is TGCGCCAGCAGCTTCGGACAGGTCGGCCAGACCCAGTACTTC. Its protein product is CASSFGQVGQTQYF.

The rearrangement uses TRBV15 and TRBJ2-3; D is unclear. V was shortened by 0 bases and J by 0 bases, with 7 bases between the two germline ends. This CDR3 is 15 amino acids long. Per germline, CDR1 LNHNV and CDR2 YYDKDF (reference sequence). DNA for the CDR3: TGTGCCACCAGCAGAGAGTCGCGAAGCACAGATACGCAGTATTTT. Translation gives CATSRESRSTDTQYF.